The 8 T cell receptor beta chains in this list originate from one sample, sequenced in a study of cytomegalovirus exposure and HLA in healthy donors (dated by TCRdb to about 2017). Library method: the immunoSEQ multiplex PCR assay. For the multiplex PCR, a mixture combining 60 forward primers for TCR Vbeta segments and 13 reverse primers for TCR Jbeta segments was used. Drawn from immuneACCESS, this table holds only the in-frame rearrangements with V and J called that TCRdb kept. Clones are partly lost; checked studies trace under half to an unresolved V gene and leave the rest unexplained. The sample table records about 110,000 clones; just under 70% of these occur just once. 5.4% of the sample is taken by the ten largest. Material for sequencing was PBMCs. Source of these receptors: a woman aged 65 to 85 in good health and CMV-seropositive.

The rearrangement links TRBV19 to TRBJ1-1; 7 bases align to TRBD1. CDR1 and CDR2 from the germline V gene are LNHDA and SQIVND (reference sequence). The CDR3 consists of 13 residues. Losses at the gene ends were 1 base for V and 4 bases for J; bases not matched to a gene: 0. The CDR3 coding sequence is TGTGCCAGTAGTATAGGACAGGGCACTGAAGCTTTCTTT. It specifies CASSIGQGTEAFF.

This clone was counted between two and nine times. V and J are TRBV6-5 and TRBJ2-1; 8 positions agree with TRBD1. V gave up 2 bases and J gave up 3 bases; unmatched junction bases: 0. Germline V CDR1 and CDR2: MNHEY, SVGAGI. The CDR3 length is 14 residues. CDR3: CASSYGTGYNEQFF. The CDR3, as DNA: TGTGCCAGCAGTTACGGGACAGGCTACAATGAGCAGTTCTTC.

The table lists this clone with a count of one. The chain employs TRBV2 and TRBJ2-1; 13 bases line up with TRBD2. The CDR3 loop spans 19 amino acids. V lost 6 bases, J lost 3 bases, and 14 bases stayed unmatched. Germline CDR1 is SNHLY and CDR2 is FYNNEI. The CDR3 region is CASRIRTSGGSNIYNEQFF. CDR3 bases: TGTGCCAGCAGGATAAGGACTAGCGGGGGCTCAAACATCTACAATGAGCAGTTCTTC.

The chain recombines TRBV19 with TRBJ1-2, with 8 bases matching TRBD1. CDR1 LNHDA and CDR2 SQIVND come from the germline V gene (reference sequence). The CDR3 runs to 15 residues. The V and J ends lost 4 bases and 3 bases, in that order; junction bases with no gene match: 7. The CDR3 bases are TGTGCCAGTAGTACCGAACAGGGGGGCCACTATGGCTACACCTTC. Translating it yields CASSTEQGGHYGYTF.

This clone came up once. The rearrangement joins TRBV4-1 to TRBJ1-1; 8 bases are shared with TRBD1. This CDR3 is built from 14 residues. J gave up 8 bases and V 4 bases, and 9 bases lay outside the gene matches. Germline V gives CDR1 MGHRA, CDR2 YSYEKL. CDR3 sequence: CASSRLLDREEAFF. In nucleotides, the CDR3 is TGCGCCAGCAGCCGCCTATTGGACAGGGAAGAAGCTTTCTTT.

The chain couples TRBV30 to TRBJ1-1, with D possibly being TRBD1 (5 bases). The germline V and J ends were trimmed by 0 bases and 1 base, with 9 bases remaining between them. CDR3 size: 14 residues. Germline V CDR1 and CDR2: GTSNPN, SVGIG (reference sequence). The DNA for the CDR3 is TGTGCCTGGAGTGTAGGACACCCGAACACTGAAGCTTTCTTT. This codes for CAWSVGHPNTEAFF.

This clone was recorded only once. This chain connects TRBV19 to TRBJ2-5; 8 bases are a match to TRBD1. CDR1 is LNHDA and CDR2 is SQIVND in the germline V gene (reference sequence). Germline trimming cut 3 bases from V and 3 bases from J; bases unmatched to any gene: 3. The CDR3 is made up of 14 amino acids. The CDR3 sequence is CASSIGQGEETQYF. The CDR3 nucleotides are TGTGCCAGTAGTATCGGACAGGGAGAAGAGACCCAGTACTTC.

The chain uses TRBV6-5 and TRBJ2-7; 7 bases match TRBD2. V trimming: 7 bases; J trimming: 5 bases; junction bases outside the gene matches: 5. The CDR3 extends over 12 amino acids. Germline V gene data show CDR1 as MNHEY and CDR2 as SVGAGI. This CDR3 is CASTGGGDEQYF. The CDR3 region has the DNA TGTGCCAGCACTGGGGGGGGTGACGAGCAGTACTTC.